This T cell receptor beta chain came from a study of blood T cells in healthy people across ages. Regarding the study as a whole: Donors of long life had a larger count of naive CD4+ cells and greater diversity than aged donors.

This clonotype has a count of ten or more. The target antigen is unknown. This CDR3 has 13 residues. The germline V gene has CDR1 DFQATT and CDR2 SNEGSKA (reference sequence). Trimming removed 0 bases at V and 2 bases at J, with 8 bases between. Healthy individuals of Caucasian origin from Russia, aged about 6 to 95, served as donors. The second PCR ran roughly 7 to 12 cycles with a sample-barcoded 5' primer and J-beta primers. Every cDNA was tagged by a template-switch adaptor with 12 random nucleotides. At least 2.5 million CDR3-containing paired-end reads were obtained per sample. TCRdb re-analysed the 5' RACE reads in MiXCR, keeping a single row per CDR3 protein. The sample has 1.5 million to 2 million distinct CDR3 sequences, roughly 27% seen once.

This sequence joins TRBV20-1 and TRBJ2-7; possibly TRBD1 or TRBD2 for D (5 bases each). The clonotype originates from a woman younger than 45 in good health. Sequenced material: blood. CDR3 sequence: CSARDQGPYEQYF. The CDR3 region has the DNA TGCAGTGCTAGAGACCAGGGACCCTACGAGCAGTACTTC.